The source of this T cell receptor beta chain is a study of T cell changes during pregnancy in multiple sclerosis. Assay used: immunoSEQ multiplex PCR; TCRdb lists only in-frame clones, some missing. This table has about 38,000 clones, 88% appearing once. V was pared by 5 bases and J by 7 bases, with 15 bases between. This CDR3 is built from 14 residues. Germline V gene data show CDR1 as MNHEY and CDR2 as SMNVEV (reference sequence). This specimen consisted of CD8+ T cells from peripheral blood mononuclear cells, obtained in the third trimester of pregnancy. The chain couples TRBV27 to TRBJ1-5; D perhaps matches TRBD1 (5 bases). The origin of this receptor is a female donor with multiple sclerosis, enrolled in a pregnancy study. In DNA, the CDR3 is TGTGCCAGCAGTCCCATTGGGGGAGGGCAGCCCCAGCATTTT. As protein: CASSPIGGGQPQHF.